One TCR beta chain is described in this entry. This CDR3 contains 14 residues. Germline loops: CDR1 MDHEN, CDR2 SYDVKM. The trim removed 6 bases at V and 10 bases at J, leaving 12 bases unmatched. The data derive from a study of blood T cell repertoires in COVID-19. Study-wide context: Samples taken during acute and convalescent COVID-19 were collected in the United States, Italy and Spain. PBMCs, B-cell-depleted T cells, or T cells provided the cDNA or gDNA that made up the material.

Original processing notes: Amplification of reference gene primers was used by the study to estimate nucleated cell counts. Some clones are missing from TCRdb's copy, which holds only in-frame ones; the method was immunoSEQ multiplex PCR. Clone size and the V and J calls come from that table; the DNA yielded D and trimming. The profile shows about 50,000 clones, 85% to 90% of them singletons. This TCR came from a human donor in a cohort sampled during active COVID-19. Sequencing used peripheral blood. The V and J genes are TRBV28 and TRBJ1-1; 9 nucleotides match TRBD1. The CDR3 nucleotides read TGTGCCAGCAGCACCCCCGGGACAGGGAAAAGAGCTTTCTTT. Residues: CASSTPGTGKRAFF.